The sequence of this T cell receptor beta chain was determined in a study of beta chain features in type 1 diabetes. Background on the study: There was similarity between patients and healthy donors in age, gender and cell yields. General observations from the study: More deletions and fewer insertions at VDJ junctions were seen in type 1 diabetes patients. Shorter TCRB CDR3s, moderately but significantly so, were found in Type 1 diabetes patients in all four CD4+ subsets.

cDNA synthesis used the whole RNA isolate, giving expressed TCRB sequences. TCRdb's table, derived via immunoSEQ multiplex PCR, lists solely in-frame clones and lacks some. In the table there are a few hundred thousand clones, roughly 13% of which are singletons. About this clone: Antigen: not known.

Trimming took 2 bases from V and 0 from J, leaving 13 bases between them. CDR1 and CDR2 from the germline V gene are MNHNS and SASEGT. The CDR3 is 16 amino acids. What was sequenced was naive CD4+ T cells from blood. This chain joins TRBV6-1 and TRBJ1-1; the D gene is possibly TRBD1 (6 bases). This clonotype was obtained from a man aged 30-40 years with type 1 diabetes. In nucleotides, the CDR3 is TGTGCCAGCAGTGAAATTACCGGGACAATGAACACTGAAGCTTTCTTT. It is translated as CASSEITGTMNTEAFF.